This T cell receptor beta chain was sequenced in a study of blood T cell repertoires in COVID-19. Overall study: From the United States, Italy and Spain came samples of acute and convalescent COVID-19.

Germline values: CDR1 MNHEY, CDR2 SVGAGI. The CDR3 consists of 15 residues. V lost 0 bases to trimming and J lost 9 bases; unmatched junction nucleotides: 2. TCRdb's copy holds only in-frame clones and misses some; the assay was immunoSEQ multiplex PCR. There are approximately 210,000 clones in the sample; roughly 82% occur only once, and roughly 12% lies in the top ten. The TCR comes from a man aged 35 to 55 who had recovered from COVID-19. The sample consisted of PBMCs or T cells enriched from blood (not recorded which). V and J are TRBV6-5 and TRBJ2-1; 13 nucleotides match TRBD2. The CDR3 coding sequence is TGTGCCAGCAGTTACTCGAGACTAGCGGGAGGTGAGCAGTTCTTC. It is translated as CASSYSRLAGGEQFF.